This TCR beta chain was captured in a study of regulatory T cells in long-lasting Graves disease. Construction of TCR beta libraries relied on iRepertoire HTBI primers and on Arm-PCR targeting CDR3 regions. Each CDR3 protein gets one entry after TCRdb re-called the multiplex PCR reads with MiXCR. The data hold 700,000 or so distinct CDR3 sequences, with approximately 31% observed a single time. This CDR3 has 14 residues. CDR1 and CDR2 from the germline V gene are SNHLY and FYNNEI. This clonotype showed up just a few times. At one of its ends the junction is not consistent with the germline gene, which may arise from a read error. The time point is: persistent/refractory GD, antithyroid drugs over 5 years with positive TRAb. There was RNA extracted from PBMCs, and the TCR library was made from it.

This rearrangement joins TRBV2 to TRBJ2-1; TRBD2 aligns across 10 bases. This receptor was obtained from a female donor with Graves disease. Specimen: peripheral blood mononuclear cells (PBMCs), collected when the disease was refractory, from a patient treated with antithyroid drugs. This CDR3 reads CASSKAGGGDEQFF. CDR3 coding DNA: TGTGCCAGCAGTAAAGCGGGAGGGGGTGATGAGCAGTTCTTC.